This T cell receptor (beta chain) was sequenced in a study of cytomegalovirus exposure and HLA in healthy donors. Libraries were prepared by immunoSEQ multiplex PCR; TCRdb keeps only in-frame clonotypes and omits some of them. The repertoire has 150,000 to 200,000 clones, approximately 80% of them found once; the top ten carry about 2.1%. The CDR3 spans 13 residues. Germline-derived CDR1 and CDR2 are MNHEY and SMNVEV (reference sequence). Germline trimming cut 10 bases from V and 3 bases from J; bases unmatched to any gene: 8. For this clone: The antigen is undetermined.

Regarding the study as a whole: The authors enumerated 150 to 200 TCR beta chains as linked to cytomegalovirus.

Source material: PBMCs. The chain couples TRBV27 to TRBJ1-1; 7 bases agree with TRBD1. This clonotype was obtained from a man aged 25-45 years in good health and CMV-seropositive. This CDR3 is CATSRGRDTEAFF. DNA for the CDR3: TGTGCCACCTCAAGGGGGCGCGACACTGAAGCTTTCTTT.